This TCR beta chain emerged from a study of a mutant IDH1 vaccine in newly diagnosed glioma. Study-wide context: With temozolomide cycles, or 4-6 weeks after radiotherapy alone, vaccination was started. The treated group averaged about 41 years old and was about 62% male, roughly 38% female.

Stated time point: week 35, safety follow-up. All doses held 300 ug of mutant IDH1 20-mer peptide, with topical imiquimod. New WHO grade 3 or 4 astrocytomas that were IDH1-mutant and ATRX-lost had been found in donors. Remarks on this clone: The target antigen is unknown.

Germline CDR1 MDHEN, CDR2 SYDVKM. V was shortened by 6 bases and J by 10 bases, with 21 bases between the two germline ends. The CDR3 covers 14 residues. The assay was immunoSEQ multiplex PCR, and TCRdb's table has in-frame clones only and misses some. The data show about 26,000 clones, approximately 82% seen once. The clonotype was recovered from a man aged 25-45 years with glioma. Source: PBMCs, taken from a glioma patient whose treatment included an IDH1 peptide vaccine. The V and J genes are TRBV28 and TRBJ1-1; D perhaps matches TRBD1 (5 bases). The CDR3 spells CASSSRGEGSRAFF. The CDR3 coding sequence is TGTGCCAGCAGCTCACGGGGAGAGGGGAGCAGAGCTTTCTTT. The full variable domain, rest sourced from reference TRBV28 and TRBJ1-1, is DVKVTQSSRYLVKRTGEKVFLECVQDMDHENMFWYRQDPGLGLRLIYFSYDVKMKEKGDIPEGYSVSREKKERFSLILESASTNQTSMYLCASSSRGEGSRAFFGQGTRLTVV.